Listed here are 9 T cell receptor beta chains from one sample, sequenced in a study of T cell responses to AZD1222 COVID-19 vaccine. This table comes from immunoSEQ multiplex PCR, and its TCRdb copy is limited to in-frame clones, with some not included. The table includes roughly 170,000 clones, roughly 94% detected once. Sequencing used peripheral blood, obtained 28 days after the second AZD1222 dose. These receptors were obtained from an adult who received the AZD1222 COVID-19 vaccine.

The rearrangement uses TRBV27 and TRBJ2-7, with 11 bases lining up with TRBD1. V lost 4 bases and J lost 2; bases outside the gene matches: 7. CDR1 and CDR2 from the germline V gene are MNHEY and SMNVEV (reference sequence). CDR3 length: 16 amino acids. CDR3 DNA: TGTGCCAGCAGTTCATTTTGGACAGGGGGCACCTACGAGCAGTACTTC. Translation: CASSSFWTGGTYEQYF.

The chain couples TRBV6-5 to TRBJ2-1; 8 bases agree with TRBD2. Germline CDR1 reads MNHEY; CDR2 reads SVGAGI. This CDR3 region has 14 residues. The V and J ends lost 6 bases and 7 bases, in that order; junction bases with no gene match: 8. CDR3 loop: CASSPRIAGNEQFF. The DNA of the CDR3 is TGTGCCAGCAGCCCCCGCATAGCGGGGAATGAGCAGTTCTTC.

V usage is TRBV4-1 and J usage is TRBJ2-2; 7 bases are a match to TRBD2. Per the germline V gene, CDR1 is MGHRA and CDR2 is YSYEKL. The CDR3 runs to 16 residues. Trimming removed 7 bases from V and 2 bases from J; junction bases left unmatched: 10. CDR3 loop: CASTGAGSLNTGELFF. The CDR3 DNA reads TGCGCCAGCACCGGAGCGGGGTCGTTAAACACCGGGGAGCTGTTTTTT.

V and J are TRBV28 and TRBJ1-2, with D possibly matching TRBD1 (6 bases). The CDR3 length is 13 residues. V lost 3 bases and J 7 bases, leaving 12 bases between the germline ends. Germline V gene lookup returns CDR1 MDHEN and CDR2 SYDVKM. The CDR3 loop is CASSFLARGGYTF. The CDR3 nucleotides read TGTGCCAGCAGTTTTTTGGCCAGGGGTGGCTACACCTTC.

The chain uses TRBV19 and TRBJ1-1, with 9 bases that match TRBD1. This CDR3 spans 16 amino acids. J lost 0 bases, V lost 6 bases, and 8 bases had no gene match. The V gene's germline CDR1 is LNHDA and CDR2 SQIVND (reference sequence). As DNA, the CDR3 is TGTGCCAGTAGACAGGGACAGGGACTCATGAACACTGAAGCTTTCTTT. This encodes CASRQGQGLMNTEAFF. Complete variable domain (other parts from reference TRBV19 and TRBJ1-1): DGGITQSPKYLFRKEGQNVTLSCEQNLNHDAMYWYRQDPGQGLRLIYYSQIVNDFQKGDIAEGYSVSREKKESFPLTVTSAQKNPTAFYLCASRQGQGLMNTEAFFGQGTRLTVV.

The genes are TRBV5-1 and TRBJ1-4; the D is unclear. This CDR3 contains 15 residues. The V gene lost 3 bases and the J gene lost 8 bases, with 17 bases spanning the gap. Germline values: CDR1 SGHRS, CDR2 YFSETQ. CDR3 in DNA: TGCGCCAGCAGCTCGACCGGGATCCCGGGGGAAAAACTGTTTTTT. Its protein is CASSSTGIPGEKLFF.

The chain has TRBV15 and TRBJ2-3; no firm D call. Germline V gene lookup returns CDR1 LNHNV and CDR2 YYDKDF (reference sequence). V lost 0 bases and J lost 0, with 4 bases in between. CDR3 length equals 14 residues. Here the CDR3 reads CATSRDPSTDTQYF. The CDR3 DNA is TGTGCCACCAGCAGAGATCCTAGCACAGATACGCAGTATTTT.

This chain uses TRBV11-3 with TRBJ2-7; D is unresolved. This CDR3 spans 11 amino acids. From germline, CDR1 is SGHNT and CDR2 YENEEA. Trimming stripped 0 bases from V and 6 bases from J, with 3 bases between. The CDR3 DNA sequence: TGTGCCAGCAGCTTAGATATCGAGCAGTACTTC. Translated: CASSLDIEQYF.

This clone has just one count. CDR3 DNA: TGTGCCAGCAGCGTACAGGGAGGTAACTATGGCTACACCTTC. The encoded protein is CASSVQGGNYGYTF. The chain couples TRBV9 to TRBJ1-2; a possible D gene is TRBD1 (5 bases). V lost 1 base to trimming and J lost 1 base, with 8 bases between them. The CDR3 contains 14 residues. CDR1 SGDLS and CDR2 YYNGEE come from the germline V gene.